A single sample gave rise to the 15 T cell receptor beta chains below, sequenced in a study of monozygotic twins with inflammatory bowel disease. From its re-call of the 5' RACE reads, TCRdb lists each CDR3 protein once, without DNA. The sample yields a few hundred thousand distinct CDR3 sequences, of which the top ten take up 2% to 3%. Source material: blood. All receptors come from a human donor with ulcerative colitis or Crohn's disease, or a healthy co-twin of an affected twin (not recorded which).

The chain links TRBV4-3 to TRBJ2-2; checking the TCRdb D call of TRBD1 is not possible without DNA. The CDR3 length is 17 residues. The V gene's germline CDR1 is LGHNA and CDR2 YSLEER. The chain's CDR3 is CASSHTPLRGNTGELFF.

The chain carries TRBV6-1 and TRBJ2-2; lacking DNA, the TRBD2 call made by TCRdb goes unchecked. CDR1 and CDR2 from the germline V gene are MNHNS and SASEGT. CDR3 length: 15 amino acids. CDR3 protein: CASTTREGSTGELFF.

V is TRBV5-6 and J is TRBJ1-5. The CDR3 covers 15 residues. CDR1 and CDR2 (germline): SGHDT, YYEEEE. The CDR3 sequence: CASSLITAGNQPQHF.

The genes are TRBV7-7 and TRBJ2-7; TCRdb's assignment of TRBD2 cannot be checked, as there is no DNA. The CDR3 extends over 14 amino acids. The V gene's germline CDR1 is SSHAT and CDR2 FNYEAQ (reference sequence). The CDR3 sequence is CASSPRDSNYEQYF. The variable domain in full, with the rest retrieved from reference TRBV7-7 and TRBJ2-7, is GAGVSQSPRYKVTKRGQDVTLRCDPISSHATLYWYQQALGQGPEFLTYFNYEAQPDKSGLPSDRFSAERPEGSISTLTIQRTEQRDSAMYRCASSPRDSNYEQYFGPGTRLTVT.

The chain carries TRBV24-1 and TRBJ2-1; as DNA is missing, the TRBD1 call by TCRdb cannot be tested. The germline V gene has CDR1 KGHDR and CDR2 SFDVKD. The CDR3 runs 17 residues. This CDR3 is CATSEPAGTGAYNEQFF.

The J gene is TRBJ2-1, the V gene TRBV5-6; TCRdb returns TRBD1, unconfirmable since there is no DNA. Germline CDR1 is SGHDT and CDR2 is YYEEEE. The CDR3 runs to 13 residues. CDR3 protein: CASSQGAYNEQFF.

CDR3 amino acids: CASSQDSRDNNQPQHF. The chain combines TRBV4-3 with TRBJ1-5; TCRdb's D call, TRBD1, is unchecked because there is no DNA. The CDR3 runs to 16 residues. Germline V gene sequence: CDR1 LGHNA, CDR2 YSLEER.

The chain uses TRBV5-4 and TRBJ1-3; checking the TCRdb D call of TRBD1 is not possible without DNA. The CDR3 is 16 residues long. Germline V gene sequence: CDR1 SGHNT, CDR2 YYREEE (reference sequence). The CDR3 is CASSLGTPFSGNTIYF.

The CDR3 spells CSAGLLSGGLDEQFF. The chain carries TRBV20-1 and TRBJ2-1; as DNA is missing, the TRBD2 call by TCRdb cannot be tested. The CDR3 contains 15 residues. Germline CDR1 is DFQATT and CDR2 is SNEGSKA (reference sequence).

The CDR3 here is CASSFRGFEQYF. The chain recombines TRBV12-3 or TRBV12-4 with TRBJ2-7; TCRdb lists TRBD1, though no DNA is available to test this call. The CDR3 extends over 12 amino acids.

The chain recombines TRBV11-2 with TRBJ2-1. Germline CDR1 and CDR2: SGHAT and FQNNGV. This CDR3 has 12 amino acids. CDR3 sequence: CASSWDYNEQFF.

This chain connects TRBV5-5 to TRBJ2-5; the D gene TCRdb calls, TRBD1, cannot be checked with no DNA. Germline CDR1 SGHKS, CDR2 YYEKEE (reference sequence). The CDR3 has 14 residues. The CDR3 spells CASSRWGDQETQYF.

The chain joins TRBV5-1 to TRBJ2-7. There are 12 residues in the CDR3. CDR1 is SGHRS and CDR2 is YFSETQ in the germline V gene. CDR3 sequence: CASSLDAREQYF.

The rearrangement links TRBV3-1 to TRBJ2-3; absent DNA, TCRdb's TRBD2 call cannot be checked. CDR1 LGHDT and CDR2 YNNKEL come from the germline V gene (reference sequence). This CDR3 spans 15 amino acids. CDR3 in amino acids: CASSSPGTRENTQYF.

This sequence joins TRBV7-2 and TRBJ2-6; the TCRdb D gene call, TRBD1, has no DNA to confirm it. Germline V CDR1 and CDR2: SGHTA, FQGNSA. This CDR3 spans 16 amino acids. The CDR3 spells CASSLASGAGANVLTF. The whole variable domain, filled in from reference TRBV7-2 and TRBJ2-6, reads GAGVSQSPSNKVTEKGKDVELRCDPISGHTALYWYRQSLGQGLEFLIYFQGNSAPDKSGLPSDRFSAERTGGSVSTLTIQRTQQEDSAVYLCASSLASGAGANVLTFGAGSRLTVL.